The clone carrying this TCR beta chain was detected ten times or more. Its antigen is not identified. The entry originates in a study of regulatory T cells in long-lasting Graves disease. Germline V gene lookup returns CDR1 ENHRY and CDR2 SYGVKD. Trimming cost V 3 bases and J 4 bases, with 9 bases left between them. CDR3 length: 13 residues. Time point meaning: newly diagnosed GD, antithyroid drugs for less than 3 months. Extracted PBMC RNA gave rise to the TCR library. Investigators prepared the TCR beta libraries by applying iRepertoire HTBI primers and Arm-PCR of CDR3 regions. TCRdb processed the multiplex PCR reads anew with MiXCR; each CDR3 protein has one entry. Of just over 600,000 distinct CDR3 sequences in the sample, roughly 15% are singletons; the top ten hold about 18%. Overall study findings and caveats: Patients with persistent Graves' had lower TCR diversity than newly diagnosed patients. When disease was persistent, TRBV28, TRBJ1-2 and TRBJ2-5 were the favored segments.

The data were also submitted as part of a second study, on T cells in Graves' hyperthyroidism and ophthalmopathy. From that paper: During a first-round RT-PCR of the TCR CDR3, the HTBI primer set was used. Clonotypes that were expanded in thyroid above 0.001 mostly appeared in blood too.

The chain carries TRBV10-3 and TRBJ1-2; the D is unclear. The source of this sequence is a woman aged 25 to 39 with Graves disease. Sequencing used peripheral blood mononuclear cells (PBMCs), obtained at new diagnosis, from a patient treated with antithyroid drugs. CDR3 protein: CAISEGTAYGYTF. The CDR3 bases are TGTGCCATCAGTGAAGGTACAGCCTATGGCTACACCTTC.